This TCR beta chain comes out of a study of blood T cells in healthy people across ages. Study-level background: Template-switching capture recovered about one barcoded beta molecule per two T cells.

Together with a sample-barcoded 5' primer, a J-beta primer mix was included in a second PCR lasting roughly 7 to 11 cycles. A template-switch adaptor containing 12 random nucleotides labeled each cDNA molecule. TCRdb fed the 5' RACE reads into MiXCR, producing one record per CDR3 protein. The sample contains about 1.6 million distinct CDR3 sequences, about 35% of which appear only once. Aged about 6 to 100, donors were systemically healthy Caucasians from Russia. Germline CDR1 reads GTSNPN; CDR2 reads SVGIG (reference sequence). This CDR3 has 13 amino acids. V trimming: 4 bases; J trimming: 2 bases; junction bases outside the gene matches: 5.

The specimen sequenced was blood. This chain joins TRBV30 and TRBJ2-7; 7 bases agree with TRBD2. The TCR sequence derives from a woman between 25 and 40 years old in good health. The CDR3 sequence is CAWTSGTTYEQYF. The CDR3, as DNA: TGTGCCTGGACCTCCGGGACTACCTACGAGCAGTACTTC.